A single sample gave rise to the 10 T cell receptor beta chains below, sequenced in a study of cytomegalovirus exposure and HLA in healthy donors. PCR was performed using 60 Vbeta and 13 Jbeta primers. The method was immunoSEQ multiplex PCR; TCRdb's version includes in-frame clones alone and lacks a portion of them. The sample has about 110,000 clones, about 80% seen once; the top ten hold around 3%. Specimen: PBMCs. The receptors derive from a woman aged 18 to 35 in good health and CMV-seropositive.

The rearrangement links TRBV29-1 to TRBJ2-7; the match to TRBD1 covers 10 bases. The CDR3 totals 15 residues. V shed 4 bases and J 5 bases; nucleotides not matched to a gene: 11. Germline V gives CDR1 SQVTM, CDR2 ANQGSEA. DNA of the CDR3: TGCAGCGTTGTAATCGGGACAGGGGATAGCCACGAGCAGTACTTC. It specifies CSVVIGTGDSHEQYF.

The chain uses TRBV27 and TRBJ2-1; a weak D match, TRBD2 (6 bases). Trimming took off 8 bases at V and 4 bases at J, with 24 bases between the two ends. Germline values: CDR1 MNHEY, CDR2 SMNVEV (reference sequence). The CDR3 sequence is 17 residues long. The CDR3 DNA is TGTGCCAGCGCCTTATGGGTAAGAGCGGGCTATTACAATGAGCAGTTCTTC. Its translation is CASALWVRAGYYNEQFF.

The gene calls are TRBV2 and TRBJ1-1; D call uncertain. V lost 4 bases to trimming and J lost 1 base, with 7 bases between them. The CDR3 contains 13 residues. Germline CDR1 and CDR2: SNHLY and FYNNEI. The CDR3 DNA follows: TGTGCCAGCAGTGGAGCGGCGAACACTGAAGCTTTCTTT. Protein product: CASSGAANTEAFF.

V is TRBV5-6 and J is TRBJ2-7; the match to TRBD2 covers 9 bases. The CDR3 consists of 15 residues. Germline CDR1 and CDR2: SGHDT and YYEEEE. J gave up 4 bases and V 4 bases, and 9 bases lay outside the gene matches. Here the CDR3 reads CASSQTGLAEYEQYF. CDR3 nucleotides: TGTGCCAGCAGCCAGACGGGACTAGCAGAATACGAGCAGTACTTC.

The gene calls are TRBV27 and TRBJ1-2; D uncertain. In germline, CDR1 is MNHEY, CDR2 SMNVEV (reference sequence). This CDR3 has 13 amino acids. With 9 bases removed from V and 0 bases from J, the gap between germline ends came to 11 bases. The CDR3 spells CASAGPANYGYTF. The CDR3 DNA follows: TGTGCCAGTGCGGGTCCAGCTAACTATGGCTACACCTTC.

Written as DNA, the CDR3 is TGTGCCAGCAGCTTCTATCCGGGCGGGGAGCTGTTTTTT. It yields the protein CASSFYPGGELFF. The chain employs TRBV7-3 and TRBJ2-2; the D is unclear. This CDR3 comprises 13 residues. The germline V gene encodes CDR1 SGHTA and CDR2 FQGTGA. Trimming removed 3 bases from V and 7 bases from J, with 9 bases in between.

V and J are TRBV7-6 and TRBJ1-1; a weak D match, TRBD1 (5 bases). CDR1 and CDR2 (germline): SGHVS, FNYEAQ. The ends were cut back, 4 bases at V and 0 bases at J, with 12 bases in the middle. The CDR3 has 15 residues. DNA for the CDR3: TGTGCCAGCAGCTCGCGCGGGACTCTGAACACTGAAGCTTTCTTT. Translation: CASSSRGTLNTEAFF.

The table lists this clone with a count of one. The CDR3 protein is CASSLQGSNEKLFF. CDR3 in DNA: TGTGCCAGCAGCCTCCAGGGTTCTAATGAAAAACTGTTTTTT. The chain couples TRBV7-8 to TRBJ1-4; tentative D call: TRBD1 (5 bases). The V gene lost 5 bases and the J gene lost 3 bases, with 10 bases spanning the gap. CDR3 size: 14 residues. CDR1 is SGHVS and CDR2 is FQNEAQ in the germline V gene.

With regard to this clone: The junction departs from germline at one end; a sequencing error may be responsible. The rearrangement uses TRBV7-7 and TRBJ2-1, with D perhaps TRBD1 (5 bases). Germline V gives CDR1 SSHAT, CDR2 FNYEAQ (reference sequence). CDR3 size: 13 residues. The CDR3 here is CASSLGAGNEQFF. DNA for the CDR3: TGTGCTAGCAGCTTAGGGGCAGGCAATGAGCAGTTCTTC.

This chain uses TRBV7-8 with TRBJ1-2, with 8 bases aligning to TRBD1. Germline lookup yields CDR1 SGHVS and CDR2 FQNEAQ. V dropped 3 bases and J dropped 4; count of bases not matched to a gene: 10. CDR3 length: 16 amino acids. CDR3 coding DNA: TGTGCCAGCAGCTTTGGAGGACAGGGCAATTTCTATGGCTACACCTTC. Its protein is CASSFGGQGNFYGYTF.